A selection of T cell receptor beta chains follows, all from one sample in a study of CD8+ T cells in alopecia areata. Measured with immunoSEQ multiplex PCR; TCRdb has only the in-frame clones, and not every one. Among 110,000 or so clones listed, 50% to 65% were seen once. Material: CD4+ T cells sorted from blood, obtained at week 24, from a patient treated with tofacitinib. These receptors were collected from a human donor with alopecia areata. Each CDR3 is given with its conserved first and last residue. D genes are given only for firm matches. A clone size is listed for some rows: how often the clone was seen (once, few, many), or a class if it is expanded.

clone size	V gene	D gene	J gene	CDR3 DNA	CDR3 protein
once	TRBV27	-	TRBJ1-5	TGTGCCAGCAGACTGCAGGCTTCACGGGAGCCCCAGCATTTT	CASRLQASREPQHF
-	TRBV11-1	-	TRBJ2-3	TGTGCCAGCAGCCTCCGACAGGGCACAGATACGCAGTATTTT	CASSLRQGTDTQYF
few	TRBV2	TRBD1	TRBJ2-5	TGTGCCAGCCATTCCGGGACAGGGGCTGGAGAGACCCAGTACTTC	CASHSGTGAGETQYF
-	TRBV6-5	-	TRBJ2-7	TGTGCCAGCAGTCGGCCCCAGGGGTACGAGCAGTACTTC	CASSRPQGYEQYF
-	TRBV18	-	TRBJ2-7	TGTGCCAGCTCACCACCGACCTATCGGGGCGAGGGGTCCTACGAGCAGTACTTC	CASSPPTYRGEGSYEQYF
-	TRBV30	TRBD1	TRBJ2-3	TGTGCCTGGAGCGCTCTGACAGGGGCTCCCACAGATACGCAGTATTTT	CAWSALTGAPTDTQYF
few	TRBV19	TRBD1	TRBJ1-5	TGTGCCAGCCAGGGACCAAGACAGGGAAGCAATCAGCCCCAGCATTTT	CASQGPRQGSNQPQHF
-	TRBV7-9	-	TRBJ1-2	TGTGCCAGCAGCTTAATGGAGACCCCTAACTATGGCTACACCTTC	CASSLMETPNYGYTF
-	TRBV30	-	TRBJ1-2	TGTGCCTGGAGTGTACATCAGTACGGCTACACCTTC	CAWSVHQYGYTF
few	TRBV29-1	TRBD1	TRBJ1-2	TGCAGCGTTAGGGACAGGGGACGCGGCTACACCTTC	CSVRDRGRGYTF
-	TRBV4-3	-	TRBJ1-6	TGCGCCAGCAGCCAACTGACAGGAGCCGATTCACCCCTCCACTTT	CASSQLTGADSPLHF
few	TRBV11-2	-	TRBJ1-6	TGTGCCAGCAGCTCCGCCCCATCAAATTCACCCCTCCACTTT	CASSSAPSNSPLHF
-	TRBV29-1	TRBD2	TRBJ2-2	TGCAGCGTACCCCGCCGGGGGGATACGAACACCGGGGAGCTGTTTTTT	CSVPRRGDTNTGELFF
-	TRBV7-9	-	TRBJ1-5	TGTGCCACCACAGGGTCCTCCCCCAATCAGCCCCAGCATTTT	CATTGSSPNQPQHF
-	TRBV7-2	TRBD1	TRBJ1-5	TGTGCCAGCAGCCCCCACAGGGGTGGTCAGCCCCAGCATTTT	CASSPHRGGQPQHF
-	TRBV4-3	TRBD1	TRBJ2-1	TGCGCCAGCAGCCGCCAGACAGGGGGCGCGGGCAATGAGCAGTTCTTC	CASSRQTGGAGNEQFF
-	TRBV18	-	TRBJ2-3	TGTGCCAGCTCAGCTCCATCTAGCACAGATACGCAGTATTTT	CASSAPSSTDTQYF
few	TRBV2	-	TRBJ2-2	TGTGCCAGCAGTGAAGAGCACACCGGGGAGCTGTTTTTT	CASSEEHTGELFF
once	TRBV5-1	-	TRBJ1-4	TGCGCCAGCAGCTTGGTAGGGGATGAAAAACTGTTTTTT	CASSLVGDEKLFF
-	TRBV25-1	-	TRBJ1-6	TGTGCCAGCAGTGAGGCAAATTCACCCCTCCACTTT	CASSEANSPLHF
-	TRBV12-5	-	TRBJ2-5	TGTGCTAGTGGTTCCCGTCCTCTCCTAGAGACCCAGTACTTC	CASGSRPLLETQYF
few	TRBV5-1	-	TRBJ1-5	TGCGCCAGCAGAGCTGCAGACAATCAGCCCCAGCATTTT	CASRAADNQPQHF
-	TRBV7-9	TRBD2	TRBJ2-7	TGTGCCAGCAGCCGACCCACTAGCGGGGGCCTTAGCCAGTACTTC	CASSRPTSGGLSQYF
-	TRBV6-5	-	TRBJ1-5	TGTGCCAGCAGGACAGGAGATCAGCCCCAGCATTTT	CASRTGDQPQHF
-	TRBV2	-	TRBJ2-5	TGTGCCAGCAGTGCAGCGGAGGTGACCCAGTACTTC	CASSAAEVTQYF
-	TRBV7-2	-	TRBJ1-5	TGTGCCAGCAGCCCCATGGGGCTCAATCAGCCCCAGCATTTT	CASSPMGLNQPQHF
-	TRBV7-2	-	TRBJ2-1	TGTGCCAGCAACCTCCCGCCTCACAATGAGCAGTTCTTC	CASNLPPHNEQFF
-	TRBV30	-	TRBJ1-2	TGTGCCTGGAGTGTACGCGGGCCTTCTAGTAGCTACACCTTC	CAWSVRGPSSSYTF
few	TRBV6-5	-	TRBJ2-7	TGTGCCAGCAGGGAGGTAAGGGCCTACGAGCAGTACTTC	CASREVRAYEQYF
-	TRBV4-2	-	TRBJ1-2	TGTGCCAGCAGCCCGGGGCCCGGACAGCGTGGCTACACCTTC	CASSPGPGQRGYTF
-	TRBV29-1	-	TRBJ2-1	TGCAGCGTTGGGGCCTTTGAGCAGTTCTTC	CSVGAFEQFF
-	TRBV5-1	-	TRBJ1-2	TGCGCCAGCAGCTTGGCCGGCAGGGACCATGGCTACACCTTC	CASSLAGRDHGYTF
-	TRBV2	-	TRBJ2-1	TGTGCCAGCAGTGAGTCGACAGTCTACAATGAGCAGTTCTTC	CASSESTVYNEQFF
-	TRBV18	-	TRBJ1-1	TGTGCCAGCTCACCACCGTCTCAAATGAACACTGAAGCTTTCTTT	CASSPPSQMNTEAFF
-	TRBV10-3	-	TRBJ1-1	TGTGCCATCAGTGGGGCCATGGGGACTGAAGCTTTCTTT	CAISGAMGTEAFF
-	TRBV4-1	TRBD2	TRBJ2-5	TGCGCCAGCAGCTCCTCCGGGACTAGGAGAGAGACCCAGTACTTC	CASSSSGTRRETQYF
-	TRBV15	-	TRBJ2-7	TGTGCCACCAGCAGGAAGAGCCCGGGACAAGGCGAGCAGTACTTC	CATSRKSPGQGEQYF
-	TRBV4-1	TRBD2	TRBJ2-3	TGCGCCAGCAGCCAATCCCTGACTAGCGGGGTCCACACAGATACGCAGTATTTT	CASSQSLTSGVHTDTQYF
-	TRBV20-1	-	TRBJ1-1	TGCAGTCCTGTGGGGAACACTGAAGCTTTCTTT	CSPVGNTEAFF
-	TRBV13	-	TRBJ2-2	TGTGCCAGCAGCTTAGGCAGGCGGAACACCGGGGAGCTGTTTTTT	CASSLGRRNTGELFF
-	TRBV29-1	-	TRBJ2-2	TGCAGCGTCAAGAACACCGGGGAGCTGTTTTTT	CSVKNTGELFF
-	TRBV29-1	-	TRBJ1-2	TGCAGCGTTGATTGGGCCTTCTATGGCTACACCTTC	CSVDWAFYGYTF
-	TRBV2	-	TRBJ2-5	TGTGCCAGCAGCTCACAGGGAGGCCAAGAGACCCAGTACTTC	CASSSQGGQETQYF
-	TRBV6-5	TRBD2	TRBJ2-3	TGTGCCAGCAGTTACGTTAGCGGGGGTCTCACAGATACGCAGTATTTT	CASSYVSGGLTDTQYF
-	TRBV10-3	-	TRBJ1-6	TGTGCCATCAGTGAGTGGGTTTCCTCCCCGGCCCTCCACTTT	CAISEWVSSPALHF
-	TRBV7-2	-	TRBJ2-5	TGTGCCAGCAGCTTAGTGGGGACGGTAGAGACCCAGTACTTC	CASSLVGTVETQYF
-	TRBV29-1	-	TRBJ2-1	TGCAGCGTTGGCCTTGGTGCGGGTTACAATGAGCAGTTCTTC	CSVGLGAGYNEQFF
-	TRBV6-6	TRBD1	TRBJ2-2	TGTGCCAGCAGCTGGGACAGGGCGGATACCGGGGAGCTGTTTTTT	CASSWDRADTGELFF
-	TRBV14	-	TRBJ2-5	TGTGCCAGCAGCCACAATTTACTAGAGACCCAGTACTTC	CASSHNLLETQYF
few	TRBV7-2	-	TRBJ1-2	TGTGCCAGCAGCGGACAAGGCCCGGTGAACTATGGCTACACCTTC	CASSGQGPVNYGYTF
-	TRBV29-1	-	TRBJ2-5	TGCAGCGTTGAGGCCTCAGGCTGGGGGCAAGAGACCCAGTACTTC	CSVEASGWGQETQYF
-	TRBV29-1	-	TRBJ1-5	TGCAGCCTAACCCCGAGACAGGTTCTTATTCTTCGTCAGCCCCAGCATTTT	CSLTPRQVLILRQPQHF
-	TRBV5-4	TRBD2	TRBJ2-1	TGTGCCAGCAGCTTGGCCTCCAGCGGGGGGCTCTCCTACAATGAGCAGTTCTTC	CASSLASSGGLSYNEQFF
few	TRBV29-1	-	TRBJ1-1	TGCAGCGTTGAGAGATTTATGAACACTGAAGCTTTCTTT	CSVERFMNTEAFF
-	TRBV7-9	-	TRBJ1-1	TGTGCCAGCAGCTTACACACTCCGGAGCCTGAAGCTTTCTTT	CASSLHTPEPEAFF
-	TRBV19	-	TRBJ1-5	TGTGCCAGTAGTATAGGGGGGGGAAGACAGCCCCAGCATTTT	CASSIGGGRQPQHF
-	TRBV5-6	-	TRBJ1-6	TGTGCCAGCAGCTTGAGGACATCTTCTTATAATTCACCCCTCCACTTT	CASSLRTSSYNSPLHF
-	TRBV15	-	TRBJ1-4	TGTGCCACCAGCAGAGATCCGGCAGCAACTAATGAAAAACTGTTTTTT	CATSRDPAATNEKLFF